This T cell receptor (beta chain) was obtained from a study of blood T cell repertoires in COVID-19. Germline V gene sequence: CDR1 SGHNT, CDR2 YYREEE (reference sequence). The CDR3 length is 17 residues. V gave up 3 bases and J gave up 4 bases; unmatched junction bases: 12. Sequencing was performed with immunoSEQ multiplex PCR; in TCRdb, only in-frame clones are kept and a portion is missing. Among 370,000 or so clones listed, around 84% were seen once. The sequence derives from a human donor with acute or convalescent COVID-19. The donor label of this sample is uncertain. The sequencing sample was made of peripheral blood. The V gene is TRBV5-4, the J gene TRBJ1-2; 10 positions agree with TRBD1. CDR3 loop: CASSSLLRDRGGYGYTF. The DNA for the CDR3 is TGTGCCAGCAGCTCTCTCCTCCGGGACAGGGGAGGCTATGGCTACACCTTC. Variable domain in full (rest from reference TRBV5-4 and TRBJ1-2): ETGVTQSPTHLIKTRGQQVTLRCSSQSGHNTVSWYQQALGQGPQFIFQYYREEENGRGNFPPRFSGLQFPNYSSELNVNALELDDSALYLCASSSLLRDRGGYGYTFGSGTRLTVV.